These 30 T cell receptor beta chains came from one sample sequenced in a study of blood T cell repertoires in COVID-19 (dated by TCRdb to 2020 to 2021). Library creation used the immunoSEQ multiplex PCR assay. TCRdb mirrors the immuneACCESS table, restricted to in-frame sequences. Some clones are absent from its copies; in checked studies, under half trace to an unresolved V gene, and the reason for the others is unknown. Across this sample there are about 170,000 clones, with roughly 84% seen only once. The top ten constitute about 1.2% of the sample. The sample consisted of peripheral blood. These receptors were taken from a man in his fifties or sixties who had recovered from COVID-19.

Here the CDR3 reads CASTNQGGSEKLFF. CDR3 DNA sequence: TGTGCCAGCACCAATCAGGGGGGAAGTGAAAAACTGTTTTTT. The genes are TRBV7-9 and TRBJ1-4; 7 bases align to TRBD1. The CDR3 sequence is 14 residues long. V lost 7 bases to trimming and J lost 7 bases; unmatched junction nucleotides: 9. Germline V gene data show CDR1 as SEHNR and CDR2 as FQNEAQ (reference sequence). Full variable domain (rest looked up from reference TRBV7-9 and TRBJ1-4): DTGVSQNPRHKITKRGQNVTFRCDPISEHNRLYWYRQTLGQGPEFLTYFQNEAQLEKSRLLSDRFSAERPKGSFSTLEIQRTEQGDSAMYLCASTNQGGSEKLFFGSGTQLSVL.

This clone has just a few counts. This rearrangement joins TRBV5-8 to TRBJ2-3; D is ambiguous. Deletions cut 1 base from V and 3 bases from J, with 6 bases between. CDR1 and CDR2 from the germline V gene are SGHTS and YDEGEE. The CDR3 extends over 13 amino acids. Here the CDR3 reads CASSLYQTDTQYF. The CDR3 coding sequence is TGTGCCAGCAGCTTGTATCAGACAGATACGCAGTATTTT.

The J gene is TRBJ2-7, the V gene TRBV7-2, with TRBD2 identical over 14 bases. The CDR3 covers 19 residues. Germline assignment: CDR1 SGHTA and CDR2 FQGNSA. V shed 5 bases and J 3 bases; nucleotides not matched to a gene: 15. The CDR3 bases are TGTGCCAGCAGCAATCGGCGGACCGGGACTAGCGGGGGTTTCTACGAGCAGTACTTC. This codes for CASSNRRTGTSGGFYEQYF.

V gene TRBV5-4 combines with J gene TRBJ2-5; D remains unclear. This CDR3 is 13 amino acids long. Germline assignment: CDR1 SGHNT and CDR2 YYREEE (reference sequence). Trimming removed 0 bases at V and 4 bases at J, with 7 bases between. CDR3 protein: CASSLVLAETQYF. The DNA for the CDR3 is TGTGCCAGCAGCTTGGTGTTAGCAGAGACCCAGTACTTC.

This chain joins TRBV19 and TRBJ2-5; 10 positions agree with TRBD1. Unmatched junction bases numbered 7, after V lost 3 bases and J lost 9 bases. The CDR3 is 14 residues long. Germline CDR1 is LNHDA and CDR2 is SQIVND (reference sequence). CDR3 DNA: TGTGCCAGTAGTATGGGGACAGGGGAGGTACCCCAGTACTTC. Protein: CASSMGTGEVPQYF.

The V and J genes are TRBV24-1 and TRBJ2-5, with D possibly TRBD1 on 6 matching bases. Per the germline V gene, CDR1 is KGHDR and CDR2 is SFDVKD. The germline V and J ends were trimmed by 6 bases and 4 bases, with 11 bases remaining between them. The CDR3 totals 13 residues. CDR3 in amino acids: CATSRTGLETQYF. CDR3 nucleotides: TGTGCCACCAGTCGCACAGGGCTAGAGACCCAGTACTTC.

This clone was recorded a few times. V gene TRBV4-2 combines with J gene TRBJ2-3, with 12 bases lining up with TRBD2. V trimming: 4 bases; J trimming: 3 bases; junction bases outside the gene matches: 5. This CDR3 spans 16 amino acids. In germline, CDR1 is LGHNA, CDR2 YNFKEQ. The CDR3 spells CASSLTSGGLTDTQYF. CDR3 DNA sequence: TGTGCCAGCAGCCTAACTAGCGGGGGGCTGACAGATACGCAGTATTTT.

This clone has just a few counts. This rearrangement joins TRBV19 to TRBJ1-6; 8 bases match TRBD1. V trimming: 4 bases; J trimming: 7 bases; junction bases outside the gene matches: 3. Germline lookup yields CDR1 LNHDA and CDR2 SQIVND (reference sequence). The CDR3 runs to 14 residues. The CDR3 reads CASSTTGGNSPLHF. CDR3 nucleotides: TGTGCCAGTAGTACCACAGGGGGGAATTCACCCCTCCACTTT.

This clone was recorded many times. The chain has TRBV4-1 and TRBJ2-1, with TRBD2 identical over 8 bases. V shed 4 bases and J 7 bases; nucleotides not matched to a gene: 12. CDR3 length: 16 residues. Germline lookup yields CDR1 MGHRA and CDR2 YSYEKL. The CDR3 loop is CASSPEAGGALNEQFF. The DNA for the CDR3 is TGCGCCAGCAGCCCCGAAGCCGGGGGGGCACTGAATGAGCAGTTCTTC.

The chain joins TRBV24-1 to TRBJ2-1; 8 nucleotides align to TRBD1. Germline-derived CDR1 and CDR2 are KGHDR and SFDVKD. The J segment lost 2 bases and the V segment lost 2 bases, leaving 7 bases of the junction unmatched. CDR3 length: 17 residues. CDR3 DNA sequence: TGTGCCACCAGTGATTCCCCAGGGGGCAGGACCTACAATGAGCAGTTCTTC. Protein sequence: CATSDSPGGRTYNEQFF.

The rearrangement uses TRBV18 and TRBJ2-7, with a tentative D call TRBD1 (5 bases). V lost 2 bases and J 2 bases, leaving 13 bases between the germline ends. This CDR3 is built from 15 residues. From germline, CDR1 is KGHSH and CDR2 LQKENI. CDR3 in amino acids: CASSPSVGAAYEQYF. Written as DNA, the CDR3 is TGTGCCAGCTCACCATCGGTAGGGGCAGCCTACGAGCAGTACTTC.

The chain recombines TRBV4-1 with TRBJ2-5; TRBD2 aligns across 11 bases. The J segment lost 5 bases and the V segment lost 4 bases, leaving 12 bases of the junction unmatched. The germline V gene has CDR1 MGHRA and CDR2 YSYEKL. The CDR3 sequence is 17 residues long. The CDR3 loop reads CASSPSRTSGSGETQYF. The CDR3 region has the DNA TGCGCCAGCAGCCCTTCTCGGACTAGCGGGTCCGGGGAGACCCAGTACTTC.

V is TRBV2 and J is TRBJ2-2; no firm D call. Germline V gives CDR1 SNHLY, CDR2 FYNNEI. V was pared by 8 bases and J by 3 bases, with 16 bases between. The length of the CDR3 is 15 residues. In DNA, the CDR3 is TGTGCCAGCGACCCTGGTGGCGGAGACACCGGGGAGCTGTTTTTT. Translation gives CASDPGGGDTGELFF. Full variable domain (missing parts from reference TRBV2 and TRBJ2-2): EPEVTQTPSHQVTQMGQEVILRCVPISNHLYFYWYRQILGQKVEFLVSFYNNEISEKSEIFDDQFSVERPDGSNFTLKIRSTKLEDSAMYFCASDPGGGDTGELFFGEGSRLTVL.

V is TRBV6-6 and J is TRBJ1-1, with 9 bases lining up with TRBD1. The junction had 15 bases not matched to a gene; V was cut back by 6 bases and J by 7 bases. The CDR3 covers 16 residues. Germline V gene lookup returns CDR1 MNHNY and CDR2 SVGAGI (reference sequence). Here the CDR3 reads CASSLRDRVIGYEAFF. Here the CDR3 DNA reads TGTGCCAGCAGCCTCCGGGACAGGGTCATTGGGTATGAAGCTTTCTTT.

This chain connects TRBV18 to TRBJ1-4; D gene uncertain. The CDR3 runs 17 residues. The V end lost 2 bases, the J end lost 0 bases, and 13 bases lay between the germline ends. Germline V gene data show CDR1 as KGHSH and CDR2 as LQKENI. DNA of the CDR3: TGTGCCAGCTCACCATCACGTAGCCAAGCAACTAATGAAAAACTGTTTTTT. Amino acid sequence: CASSPSRSQATNEKLFF.

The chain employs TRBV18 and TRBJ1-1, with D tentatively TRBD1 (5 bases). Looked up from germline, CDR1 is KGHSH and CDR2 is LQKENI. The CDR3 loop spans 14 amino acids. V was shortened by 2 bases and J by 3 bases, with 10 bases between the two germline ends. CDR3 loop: CASSPIWGDTEAFF. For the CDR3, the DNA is TGTGCCAGCTCACCAATTTGGGGGGACACTGAAGCTTTCTTT.

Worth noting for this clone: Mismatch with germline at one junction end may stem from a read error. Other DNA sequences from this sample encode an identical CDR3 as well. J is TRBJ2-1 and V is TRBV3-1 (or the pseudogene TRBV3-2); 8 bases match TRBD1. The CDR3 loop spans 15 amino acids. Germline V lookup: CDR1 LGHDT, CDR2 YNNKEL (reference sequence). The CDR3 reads CASSRLNAGGNEQFF. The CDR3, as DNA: TGTGCCAGCAGCCGACTTAATGCAGGGGGCAATGAACAGTTCTTC.

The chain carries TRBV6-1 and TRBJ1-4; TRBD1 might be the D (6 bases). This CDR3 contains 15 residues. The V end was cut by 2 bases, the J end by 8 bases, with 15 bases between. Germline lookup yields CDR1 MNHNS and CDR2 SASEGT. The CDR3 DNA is TGTGCCAGCAGTGAAATTTTCGGACAGTCCGAAAAACTGTTTTTT. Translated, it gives CASSEIFGQSEKLFF.

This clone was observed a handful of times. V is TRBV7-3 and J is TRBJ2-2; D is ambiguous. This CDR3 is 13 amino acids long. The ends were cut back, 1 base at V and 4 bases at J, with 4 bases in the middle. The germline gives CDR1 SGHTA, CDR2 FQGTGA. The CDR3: CASSLSVTGELFF. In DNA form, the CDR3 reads TGTGCCAGCAGCTTAAGCGTCACCGGGGAGCTGTTTTTT.

CDR3 loop: CASSDHRGRPDTQYF. In nucleotides, the CDR3 is TGTGCCAGCAGTGATCACAGGGGGCGCCCAGATACGCAGTATTTT. V gene TRBV2 combines with J gene TRBJ2-3, with 9 bases lining up with TRBD1. This CDR3 spans 15 amino acids. J lost 4 bases, V lost 3 bases, and 5 bases had no gene match. Germline V gene lookup returns CDR1 SNHLY and CDR2 FYNNEI.

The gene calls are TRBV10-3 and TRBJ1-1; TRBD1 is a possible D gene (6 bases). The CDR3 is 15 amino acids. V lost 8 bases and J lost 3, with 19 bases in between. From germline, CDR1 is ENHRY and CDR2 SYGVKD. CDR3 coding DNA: TGTGCCATCGGCACACCCAGGGGAGGGGACACTGAAGCTTTCTTT. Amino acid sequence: CAIGTPRGGDTEAFF.

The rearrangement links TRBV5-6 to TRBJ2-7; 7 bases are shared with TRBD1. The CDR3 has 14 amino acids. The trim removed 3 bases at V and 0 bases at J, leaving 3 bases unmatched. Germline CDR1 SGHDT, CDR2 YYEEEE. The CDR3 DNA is TGTGCCAGCAGCTCCGGGACAGCCTCCTACGAGCAGTACTTC. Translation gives CASSSGTASYEQYF.

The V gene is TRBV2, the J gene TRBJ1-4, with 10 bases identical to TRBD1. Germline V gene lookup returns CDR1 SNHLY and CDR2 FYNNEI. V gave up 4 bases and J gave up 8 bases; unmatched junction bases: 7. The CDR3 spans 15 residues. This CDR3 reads CASSGDRGLREKLFF. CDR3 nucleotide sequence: TGTGCCAGCAGTGGGGACAGGGGTTTAAGAGAAAAACTGTTTTTT.

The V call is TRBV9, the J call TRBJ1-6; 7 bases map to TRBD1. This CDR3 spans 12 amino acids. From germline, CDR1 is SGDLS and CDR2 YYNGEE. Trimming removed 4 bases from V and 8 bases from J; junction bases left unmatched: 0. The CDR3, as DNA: TGTGCCAGCAGCACAGGGGATTCACCCCTCCACTTT. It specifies CASSTGDSPLHF.

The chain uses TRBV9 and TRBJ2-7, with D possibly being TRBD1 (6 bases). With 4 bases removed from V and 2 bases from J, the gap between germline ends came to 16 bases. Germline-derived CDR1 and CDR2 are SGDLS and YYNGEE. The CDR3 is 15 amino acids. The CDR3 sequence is CASSISGTSPYEQYF. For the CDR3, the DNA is TGTGCCAGCAGCATATCCGGGACAAGTCCCTACGAGCAGTACTTC.

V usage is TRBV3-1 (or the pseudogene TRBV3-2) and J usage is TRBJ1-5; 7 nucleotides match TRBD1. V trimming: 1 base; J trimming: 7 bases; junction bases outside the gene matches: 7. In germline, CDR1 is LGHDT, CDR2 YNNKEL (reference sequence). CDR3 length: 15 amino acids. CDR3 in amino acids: CASSQGQGGGQPQHF. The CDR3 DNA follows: TGTGCCAGCAGCCAAGGACAGGGTGGCGGACAGCCCCAGCATTTT.

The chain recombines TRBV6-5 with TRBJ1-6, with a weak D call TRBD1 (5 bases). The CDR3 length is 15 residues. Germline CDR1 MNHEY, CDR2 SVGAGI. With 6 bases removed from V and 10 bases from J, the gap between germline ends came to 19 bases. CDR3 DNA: TGTGCCAGCAGCGGAGGGGCCTTTTTTTCCTCACCCCTCCACTTT. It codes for CASSGGAFFSSPLHF.

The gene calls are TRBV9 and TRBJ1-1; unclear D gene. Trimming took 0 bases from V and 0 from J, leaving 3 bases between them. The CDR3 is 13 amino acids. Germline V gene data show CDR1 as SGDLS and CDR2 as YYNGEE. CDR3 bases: TGTGCCAGCAGCGTAGGTATGAACACTGAAGCTTTCTTT. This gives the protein CASSVGMNTEAFF. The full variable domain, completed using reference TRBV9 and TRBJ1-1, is DSGVTQTPKHLITATGQRVTLRCSPRSGDLSVYWYQQSLDQGLQFLIQYYNGEERAKGNILERFSAQQFPDLHSELNLSSLELGDSALYFCASSVGMNTEAFFGQGTRLTVV.

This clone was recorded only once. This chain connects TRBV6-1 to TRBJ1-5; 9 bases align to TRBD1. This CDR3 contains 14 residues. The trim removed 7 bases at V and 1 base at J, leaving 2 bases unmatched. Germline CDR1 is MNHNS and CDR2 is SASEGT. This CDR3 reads CASNDRGSNQPQHF. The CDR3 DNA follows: TGTGCCAGCAATGACAGGGGGAGCAATCAGCCCCAGCATTTT.

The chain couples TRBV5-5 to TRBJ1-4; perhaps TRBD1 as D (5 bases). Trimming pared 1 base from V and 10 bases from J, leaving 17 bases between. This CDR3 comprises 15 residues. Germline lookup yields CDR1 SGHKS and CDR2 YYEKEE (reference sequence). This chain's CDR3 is CASSLLLTVGGKLFF. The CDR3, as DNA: TGTGCCAGCAGCTTGCTATTGACAGTGGGAGGAAAACTGTTTTTT.